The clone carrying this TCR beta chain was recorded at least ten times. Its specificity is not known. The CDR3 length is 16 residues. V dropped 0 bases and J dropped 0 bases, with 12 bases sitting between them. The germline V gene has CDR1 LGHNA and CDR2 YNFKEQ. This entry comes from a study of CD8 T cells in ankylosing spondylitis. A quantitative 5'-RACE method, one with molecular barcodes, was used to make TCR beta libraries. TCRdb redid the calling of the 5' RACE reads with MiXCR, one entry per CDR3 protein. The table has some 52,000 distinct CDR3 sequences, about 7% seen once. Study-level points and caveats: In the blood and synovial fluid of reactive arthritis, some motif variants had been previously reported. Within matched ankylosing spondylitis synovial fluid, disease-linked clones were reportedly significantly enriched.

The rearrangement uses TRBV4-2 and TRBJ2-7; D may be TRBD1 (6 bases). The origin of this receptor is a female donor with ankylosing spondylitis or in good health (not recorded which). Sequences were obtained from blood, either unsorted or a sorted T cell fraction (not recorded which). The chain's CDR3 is CASSQETGTSSYEQYF. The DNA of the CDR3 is TGTGCCAGCAGCCAAGAAACAGGGACCAGCTCCTACGAGCAGTACTTC.